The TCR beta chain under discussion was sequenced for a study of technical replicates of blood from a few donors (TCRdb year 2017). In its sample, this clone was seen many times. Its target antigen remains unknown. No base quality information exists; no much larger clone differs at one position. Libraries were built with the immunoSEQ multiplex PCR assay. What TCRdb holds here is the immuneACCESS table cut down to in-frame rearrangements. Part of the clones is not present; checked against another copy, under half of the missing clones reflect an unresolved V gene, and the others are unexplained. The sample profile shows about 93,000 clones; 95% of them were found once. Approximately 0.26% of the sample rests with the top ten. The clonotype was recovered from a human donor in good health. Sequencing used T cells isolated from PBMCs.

CDR3 reads: CASSQDSGNEQFF. The DNA sequence is given as TGCGCCAGCAGCCAAGATTCCGGCAATGAGCAGTTCTTC. The rearrangement combines TRBV4-1 with TRBJ2-1; a confident D gene designation cannot be given. V sheds 0 bases and J sheds 6 bases, leaving 6 bases between their ends. The germline V gene gives CDR1 as MGHRA and CDR2 as YSYEKL. The CDR3 runs 13 amino acids, cysteine and phenylalanine included. Only the CDR3 part of the read is kept: 39 bases, read in frame from the first base.